What follows describes a single T cell receptor beta chain. This sample is part of a study of T cells in Graves' hyperthyroidism and ophthalmopathy. Graves' hyperthyroidism was deemed stable absent ophthalmopathy progression within 18 months. V was pared by 4 bases and J by 2 bases, with 5 bases of the junction left unmatched. This CDR3 contains 15 residues. The germline CDR1 and CDR2 sequences are ENHRY and SYGVKD. Regions amplified from RNA transcripts were the TCR beta CDR3 regions. First-round RT-PCR targeting the TCR CDR3 was performed with the HTBI primer set. TCRdb redid the calling of the multiplex PCR reads with MiXCR, one entry per CDR3 protein. This sample carries about 610,000 distinct CDR3 sequences, 40% to 55% of them seen once, and the ten largest clones take around 7.7%.

This clonotype was sampled from a young woman with Graves' hyperthyroidism. The chain couples TRBV10-3 to TRBJ2-1, with 7 bases identical to TRBD1. Source material: peripheral blood or thyroid tissue (not recorded which). CDR3 nucleotide sequence: TGTGCCATCAGTGTGGTAGGGGGCACCTACAATGAGCAGTTCTTC. Protein product: CAISVVGGTYNEQFF.